Listed below are T cell receptor beta chains from one sample, sequenced in a study of post-analysis software for immune sequencing data. One entry per CDR3 protein results from TCRdb running MiXCR on the PCR reads. The sample shows 740,000 or so distinct CDR3 sequences, about 53% of them seen only once. The sample taken for sequencing was blood. All receptors come from a girl under 18 with multiple sclerosis. Both conserved end residues are part of each CDR3.

v_gene	j_gene	CDR3aa
TRBV3-1	TRBJ2-5	CASSQDPGGSGEQYF
TRBV29-1	TRBJ2-3	CSVGPRQGDTQYF
TRBV6-1	TRBJ1-1	CASSEAGPRTEAFF
TRBV29-1	TRBJ2-5	CSAAPGSGGQETQYF
TRBV6-1	TRBJ1-2	CASRLDRSHHTNYGYTF
TRBV20-1	NA	CSARGQTFSYEQYF
TRBV7-3	TRBJ2-1	CASSLGPQRGQFF
TRBV6-5	TRBJ1-2	CASSPASYGYGYTF
TRBV15	TRBJ2-6	CATSSRGNGANVLTF
TRBV7-8	TRBJ2-7	CASSPPPARGLSYEQCF
TRBV12-3/TRBV12-4	TRBJ2-7	CASSPGTGLYEQYF
TRBV5-8	TRBJ1-2	CASSLGGTARWNGYTF
TRBV20-1	TRBJ2-4	CSASSAGDLAKNIQYF
TRBV7-2	TRBJ2-7	CASSLDPRVASYEQYF
TRBV10-3	TRBJ2-5	CAISSGQGSPETQYF
TRBV12-3/TRBV12-4	TRBJ1-1	CASSFSQGKYEAFF
TRBV3-1	TRBJ2-7	CASSPGTSAAYEQYF
TRBV29-1	TRBJ2-5	CSGGTGPETQYF
TRBV9	TRBJ2-3	CASRPPGLNTDTQYF
TRBV20-1	TRBJ2-5	CSATSWGTSGGAVETQYF
TRBV7-2	TRBJ1-6	CASSPRASPSGNSPLHF
TRBV5-6	TRBJ2-7	CASSLRGQLGSVQQYF
TRBV7-3	TRBJ2-3	CASSLQAGSTDTQYF
TRBV12-3/TRBV12-4	TRBJ2-1	CASRMTSGSPKSHEQFF
TRBV20-1	TRBJ1-5	CSASRQGDQPQHF
TRBV20-1	TRBJ2-3	CSARSDLSDTQYF
TRBV11-2	TRBJ2-7	CASSLAADEQYF
TRBV7-2	TRBJ2-5	CASSLVGLGGGETQYF
TRBV7-9	TRBJ2-7	CASSLLSSGRDEQYF
TRBV20-1	TRBJ1-6	CSARVRQGDSPLHF
TRBV20-1	TRBJ2-5	CSAFKRESRETQYF
TRBV20-1	TRBJ2-1	CSAFRGYEQFF
TRBV29-1	TRBJ1-2	CSVGTGGAYGYTF
TRBV3-1	TRBJ1-5	CASSQGDSAPQHF
TRBV7-9	TRBJ2-1	CASSPSGRVVNEQFF
TRBV5-1	TRBJ2-5	CASSYDPGTSVLETQYF
TRBV5-1	NA	CASSHTSGGTYEQYF
TRBV20-1	TRBJ1-2	CSARDAPSMTQNYGYTF
TRBV3-1	TRBJ2-5	CASSQDVGQETQYF
TRBV5-1	TRBJ1-6	CASSPLRDSYNSPLHF
TRBV7-2	TRBJ2-1	CASSLVVSFEQLF
TRBV20-1	TRBJ2-3	CSASPQGGAQYF
TRBV25-1	TRBJ2-7	CASSDHRVSTYEQYF
TRBV25-1	NA	CASISGDRGWYEQYF